This T cell receptor (beta chain) was identified during a study of T-cell reconstitution after alpha-beta-depleted transplantation in children. The authors prepared the TCRbeta library with unique molecular identifiers. TCRdb fed the PCR reads into MiXCR, producing one record per CDR3 protein. This repertoire shows about 420,000 distinct CDR3 sequences, 11% found once; its top ten account for 4.5% to 6.5%. This clonotype was counted between two and nine times. This CDR3 contains 15 residues. Germline CDR1 and CDR2: MNHEY and SVGAGI. Trimming stripped 4 bases from V and 2 bases from J, with 14 bases between.

The TCR comes from a human donor who donated a stem cell graft to a child with acute myeloid leukemia. This chain joins TRBV6-5 and TRBJ1-1; D is uncertain. The sequencing used PBMCs from the stem cell graft donor, collected from the stem cell graft. The chain's CDR3 is CASSSPASENTEAFF. Written as DNA, the CDR3 is TGTGCCAGCAGTTCCCCGGCCAGCGAAAACACTGAAGCTTTCTTT.